This TCR beta chain was captured by sequencing in a study of T-cell reconstitution after alpha-beta-depleted transplantation in children. This sample's TCRbeta library carried unique molecular identifier barcodes. TCRdb reprocessed the PCR reads via MiXCR and lists one record per CDR3 protein. Found here are more than 200,000 distinct CDR3 sequences, 7.5% to 10% of them singletons; the top ten hold around 5%. The germline V gene encodes CDR1 SGHRS and CDR2 YFSETQ. V was clipped by 9 bases and J by 3 bases, with 10 bases between them. The CDR3 extends over 12 amino acids. Sequencing used PBMCs from the stem cell graft donor, obtained from the stem cell graft. The TCR sequence derives from a human donor who donated a stem cell graft to a child with SCID. This sequence joins TRBV5-1 and TRBJ1-5; no firm D call. CDR3 sequence reads: CATGEDNQPQHF. DNA of the CDR3: TGCGCCACCGGGGAAGACAATCAGCCCCAGCATTTT.